This T cell receptor beta chain was documented in a study of monozygotic twins with inflammatory bowel disease. Study observations and caveats: Relative clonotype sharing with others was diminished in IBD patients versus healthy twins, particularly with disease activity.

This CDR3 region has 16 residues. In germline, CDR1 is SNHLY, CDR2 FYNNEI. Per TCR library, 3500 ng of total RNA was used. Amplification of TCRalpha and TCRbeta cDNA involved two nested PCRs that ran for about 16 and 10 cycles. TCRdb reanalyzed the 5' RACE reads and collapses them to one entry per CDR3 protein, without DNA. The sample has 420,000 or so distinct CDR3 sequences; the top ten hold approximately 2.3%. As to this clonotype: Its antigen is undetermined.

The V gene is TRBV2, the J gene TRBJ2-3; TCRdb's D gene call, TRBD2, goes unchecked for lack of DNA. This TCR derives from a human donor with ulcerative colitis or Crohn's disease, or a healthy co-twin of an affected twin (not recorded which). Sequencing input: blood. CDR3 protein: CASSATSGTSTDMQYF.